The rows below give T cell receptor beta chains drawn from one sample of a study of shared clonotypes between healthy human individuals. The protocol was immunoSEQ multiplex PCR, while the TCRdb copy is restricted to in-frame clones and leaves out a portion. The sample consists of some 660,000 clones, about 80% of them appearing once. Material for sequencing was memory CD4+ T cells sorted from blood. The receptors derive from a woman aged 25 to 39 in good health. Each CDR3 is given with its conserved first and last residue. Fields, in order: V gene, D gene, clone size, J gene, CDR3 protein, CDR3 DNA. D genes are given only for firm matches. Expanded clones get a size class; other rows say once, few or many, or leave the size out.

TRBV7-9	-	-	TRBJ2-3	CASSLRPGHTDTQYF	TGTGCCAGCAGCTTGAGACCGGGCCACACAGATACGCAGTATTTT
TRBV11-2	-	-	TRBJ2-2	CASSLQGGTGELFF	TGTGCCAGCAGCTTACAAGGAGGAACCGGGGAGCTGTTTTTT
TRBV30	-	-	TRBJ1-3	CAWETGNSGNTIYF	TGTGCCTGGGAAACAGGGAACTCTGGAAACACCATATATTTT
TRBV30	-	-	TRBJ2-2	CAWSRSGELFF	TGTGCCTGGTCAAGATCCGGGGAGCTGTTTTTT
TRBV4-1	TRBD1	-	TRBJ1-2	CASSQAGQRTYGYTF	TGCGCCAGCAGCCAAGCGGGACAGCGGACTTATGGCTACACCTTC
TRBV9	TRBD2	-	TRBJ2-2	CASSGGRGGELFF	TGTGCCAGCAGCGGTGGGAGGGGCGGGGAGCTGTTTTTT
TRBV10-1	-	-	TRBJ2-7	CASSWGEGSSYEQYF	TGCGCCAGCAGTTGGGGTGAGGGTTCCTCCTACGAGCAGTACTTC
TRBV5-1	-	-	TRBJ2-1	CASSMGQPGGYEQFF	TGCGCCAGCAGTATGGGCCAGCCAGGTGGCTATGAGCAGTTCTTC
TRBV7-9	-	-	TRBJ1-5	CASSVAIDQPQHF	TGTGCCAGCAGCGTGGCGATTGATCAGCCCCAGCATTTT
TRBV20-1	-	few	TRBJ2-1	CSATSGPEQFF	TGCAGTGCTACCTCCGGTCCTGAGCAGTTCTTC
TRBV25-1	-	-	TRBJ2-7	CASSGSRDEQYF	TGTGCCAGCAGTGGGTCGAGAGACGAGCAGTACTTC
TRBV7-6	TRBD2	-	TRBJ2-1	CASSFGLAGNNEQFF	TGTGCCAGCAGCTTCGGACTAGCGGGAAATAATGAGCAGTTCTTC
TRBV28	TRBD2	-	TRBJ2-1	CASSLGGGAGGVTEQFF	TGTGCCAGCAGTTTAGGAGGCGGGGCGGGAGGGGTTACTGAGCAGTTCTTC
TRBV6-1	-	-	TRBJ1-4	CASSEALGKGTTNEKLFF	TGTGCCAGCAGTGAAGCTCTAGGGAAAGGGACAACTAATGAAAAACTGTTTTTT
TRBV25-1	TRBD2	few	TRBJ2-6	CASSVREGPQAGANVLTF	TGTGCCAGCAGTGTCAGGGAGGGGCCCCAAGCTGGGGCCAACGTCCTGACTTTC
TRBV30	-	few	TRBJ2-7	CAWSGGFRNYEQYF	TGTGCCTGGAGTGGAGGGTTCAGAAATTACGAGCAGTACTTC
TRBV28	TRBD1	-	TRBJ1-1	CASRDNRGGRSTEAFF	TGTGCCAGCAGGGACAACAGGGGGGGACGGAGCACTGAAGCTTTCTTT
TRBV6-5	TRBD2	-	TRBJ2-7	CASSRLAGASEQYF	TGTGCCAGCAGTAGACTAGCGGGAGCGTCCGAGCAGTACTTC
TRBV7-8	-	-	TRBJ2-7	CASSSLLQGSYEQYF	TGTGCCAGCAGCTCCCTGCTGCAGGGCTCCTACGAGCAGTACTTC
TRBV28	TRBD1	-	TRBJ2-7	CASTPSGRQGVREQYF	TGTGCCAGCACCCCCAGTGGCAGACAGGGAGTCCGAGAGCAGTACTTC
TRBV7-8	TRBD2	-	TRBJ2-2	CASSLGGSRAGELFF	TGTGCCAGCAGCCTAGGCGGGAGTCGGGCCGGGGAGCTGTTTTTT
TRBV18	-	once	TRBJ2-7	CASSPIGTSTEQYF	TGTGCCAGCTCACCAATTGGGACGTCTACCGAGCAGTACTTC
TRBV20-1	-	-	TRBJ2-7	CSATSSYEQYF	TGCAGTGCTACTAGCAGCTACGAGCAGTACTTC
TRBV10-3	-	-	TRBJ2-5	CAISDRWGNTQYF	TGTGCCATCAGTGATCGTTGGGGAAACACCCAGTACTTC
TRBV6-1	TRBD1	once	TRBJ1-5	CASSEDRYSNQPQHF	TGTGCCAGCAGTGAGGACAGGTATAGCAATCAGCCCCAGCATTTT
TRBV7-2	-	-	TRBJ2-3	CASNPTVLVPDTQYF	TGTGCCAGCAACCCAACGGTGCTAGTTCCAGATACGCAGTATTTT
TRBV5-4	TRBD2	few	TRBJ2-4	CASSEGLAVAGTKNIQYF	TGTGCCAGCAGCGAGGGACTAGCGGTCGCAGGGACCAAAAACATTCAGTACTTC
TRBV6-1	TRBD2	-	TRBJ2-1	CASSERHSGSTYNEQFF	TGTGCCAGCAGTGAACGACATAGCGGGAGTACCTACAATGAGCAGTTCTTC
TRBV4-1	-	-	TRBJ2-3	CASSQGSGIRTDTQYF	TGCGCCAGCAGCCAAGGATCAGGAATACGCACAGATACGCAGTATTTT
TRBV11-1	TRBD1	-	TRBJ1-1	CASSEQGMVVDTEAFF	TGTGCCAGCAGCGAACAGGGGATGGTTGTTGACACTGAAGCTTTCTTT
TRBV19	-	-	TRBJ2-2	CASSIYVADTGELFF	TGTGCCAGTAGTATATACGTGGCAGACACCGGGGAGCTGTTTTTT
TRBV6-5	-	-	TRBJ2-1	CASRFLAGNEQFF	TGTGCCAGCAGGTTCTTGGCTGGGAATGAGCAGTTCTTC
TRBV2	-	-	TRBJ1-1	CASSQEASGVSTEAFF	TGTGCCAGCAGCCAGGAGGCTTCTGGGGTTAGCACTGAAGCTTTCTTT
TRBV14	-	-	TRBJ2-1	CASSQGLVSEQFF	TGTGCCAGCAGCCAAGGTCTTGTCAGTGAGCAGTTCTTC
TRBV2	-	-	TRBJ1-2	CASEVATQPYGYTF	TGTGCCTCCGAAGTGGCGACTCAGCCCTATGGCTACACCTTC
TRBV25-1	TRBD1	-	TRBJ1-1	CASSEWGQVGVKNTEAFF	TGTGCCAGCAGTGAATGGGGACAGGTCGGCGTAAAGAACACTGAAGCTTTCTTT
TRBV29-1	TRBD1	-	TRBJ2-3	CSVSRTGAGDTQYF	TGCAGCGTTTCCAGGACAGGGGCGGGAGATACGCAGTATTTT
TRBV28	-	-	TRBJ1-5	CASSLLSSNQPQHF	TGTGCCAGCAGTTTATTATCTAGCAATCAGCCCCAGCATTTT
TRBV6-6	TRBD1	many	TRBJ2-1	CASSRTGNPYNEQFF	TGTGCCAGCAGCCGGACAGGGAACCCCTACAATGAGCAGTTCTTC
TRBV5-1	-	few	TRBJ2-1	CASSLDSSSYNEQFF	TGCGCCAGCAGCTTGGACAGTTCCTCCTACAATGAGCAGTTCTTC
TRBV11-2	TRBD1	few	TRBJ1-4	CASSLGGTGANEKLFF	TGTGCCAGCAGCTTAGGGGGGACAGGAGCTAATGAAAAACTGTTTTTT
TRBV7-9	TRBD1	-	TRBJ2-7	CASSLPRAGGEDEQYF	TGTGCCAGCAGCTTGCCTCGGGCAGGGGGAGAGGACGAGCAGTACTTC
TRBV18	-	-	TRBJ2-2	CASSLLQGKNTGELFF	TGTGCCAGCTCACTATTACAGGGAAAGAACACCGGGGAGCTGTTTTTT
TRBV5-4	-	-	TRBJ2-4	CASSPGAGDKNIQYF	TGTGCCAGCAGCCCGGGGGCGGGAGACAAAAACATTCAGTACTTC
TRBV7-9	TRBD1	few	TRBJ2-7	CASSLGGQGSYEQYF	TGTGCCAGCAGCTTAGGGGGACAGGGCTCCTACGAGCAGTACTTC
TRBV27	-	few	TRBJ2-3	CASSLGSRFTDTQYF	TGTGCCAGCAGTTTGGGTTCCCGCTTCACAGATACGCAGTATTTT
TRBV7-3	TRBD1	-	TRBJ2-5	CASSLGDRGSQETQYF	TGTGCCAGCAGCTTAGGGGACAGGGGATCTCAAGAGACCCAGTACTTC
TRBV19	TRBD1	few	TRBJ2-2	CASQETGLTGELFF	TGTGCCAGTCAGGAGACAGGGCTAACCGGGGAGCTGTTTTTT
TRBV15	-	once	TRBJ2-1	CATSREGGGQAYNEQFF	TGTGCCACCAGCAGAGAAGGGGGAGGACAGGCATACAATGAGCAGTTCTTC
TRBV7-8	-	-	TRBJ1-5	CASSLSSQGGYQPQHF	TGTGCCAGCAGCTTATCTTCCCAGGGAGGTTATCAGCCCCAGCATTTT
TRBV7-2	-	once	TRBJ2-2	CASSLVRWELFF	TGTGCCAGCAGCTTAGTACGCTGGGAGCTGTTTTTT
TRBV7-2	-	once	TRBJ2-7	CASSQSRYEQYF	TGTGCCAGCAGCCAGTCTCGGTACGAGCAGTACTTC
TRBV11-1	TRBD1	many	TRBJ1-1	CASSSIGGQGAAFF	TGTGCCAGCAGCTCGATTGGGGGACAGGGCGCAGCTTTCTTT
TRBV6-1	TRBD1	-	TRBJ2-1	CANLGGTGKDEQFF	TGTGCCAACCTCGGAGGGACAGGGAAGGATGAGCAGTTCTTC
TRBV27	-	-	TRBJ1-2	CASSLSSAEGGVRYGYTF	TGTGCCAGCAGTTTATCGAGTGCGGAGGGGGGTGTCAGGTATGGCTACACCTTC
TRBV5-1	-	-	TRBJ2-1	CASSPGTSGNEQFF	TGCGCCAGCAGCCCGGGGACGAGTGGCAATGAGCAGTTCTTC
TRBV6-1	-	-	TRBJ1-4	CASSEIGGKLFF	TGTGCCAGCAGTGAAATCGGGGGAAAACTGTTTTTT
TRBV30	TRBD1	once	TRBJ1-5	CAWSEGQGRTQPQHF	TGTGCCTGGAGTGAGGGACAGGGGCGGACTCAGCCCCAGCATTTT